The sequence of this T cell receptor beta chain was determined in a study of T cells in Graves' hyperthyroidism and ophthalmopathy. Regarding the study as a whole: A median about 6.2 months before onset, the model predicted ophthalmopathy. The majority of expanded thyroid clonotypes above 0.001 also appeared in blood.

This clonotype was seen at least ten times. Its antigen is not known. Germline lookup yields CDR1 LGHDT and CDR2 YNNKEL (reference sequence). This CDR3 has 17 amino acids. V was clipped by 4 bases and J by 0 bases; unmatched bases: 3. It was RNA transcripts that yielded the amplified TCR beta CDR3 regions. The study used the HTBI primer set for a first-round RT-PCR of the TCR CDR3. Each CDR3 protein gets one entry after TCRdb re-called the multiplex PCR reads with MiXCR. The repertoire has 500,000 to 600,000 distinct CDR3 sequences, about half of them found once; the top ten carry around 7.7%. It was uncontrolled infection, other autoimmune disease, pregnancy or lactation that excluded patients.

The sample was peripheral blood or thyroid tissue (not recorded which). This receptor was taken from a woman aged 18-29 years with Graves' hyperthyroidism. The rearrangement uses TRBV3-1 and TRBJ2-6, with 10 nucleotides matching TRBD1. The CDR3 DNA reads as TGTGCCAGCAGCCGCCGGGACAGGGGCTCTGGGGCCAACGTCCTGACTTTC. Amino acids: CASSRRDRGSGANVLTF. The entire variable domain, with the rest obtained from reference TRBV3-1 and TRBJ2-6, is as follows: DTAVSQTPKYLVTQMGNDKSIKCEQNLGHDTMYWYKQDSKKFLKIMFSYNNKELIINETVPNRFSPKSPDKAHLNLHINSLELGDSAVYFCASSRRDRGSGANVLTFGAGSRLTVL.